This TCR beta chain was documented in a study of T cell repertoires in ileal Crohn's disease. Study as a whole: From the resection specimen's proximal margin, biopsies were taken as MI. TCRB immunosequencing input was roughly 500 nanograms of biopsy DNA per sample.

Time point reported: proximal margin of the surgical specimen (macroscopically non-inflamed). Patients were adults with ileal or ileocolonic Crohn's disease needing resection. This clone is a singleton in its sample. TCRdb's table, derived via immunoSEQ multiplex PCR, lists solely in-frame clones and lacks some. Of 2,000 or so clones listed, 88% are singletons. Germline-derived CDR1 and CDR2 are SGHRS and YFSETQ. There are 15 residues in the CDR3. V lost 1 base, J lost 8 bases, and 18 bases lay in between. Sequenced material: ileal tissue. The rearrangement uses TRBV5-1 and TRBJ1-1, with D perhaps matching TRBD1 (5 bases). The sequence was collected from an adult with Crohn's disease. In nucleotides, the CDR3 is TGCGCCAGCAGCTTGAGCGAGAATCGGGGGAGGGAAGCTTTCTTT. As protein: CASSLSENRGREAFF.